The 12 T cell receptor beta chains presented below share a single source sample, sequenced in a study of early T cells in non-severe SARS-CoV-2 infection. TCRdb reanalysed the 5' RACE reads using MiXCR and keeps one entry per CDR3 protein. The top ten clones hold around 4.6% of a sample with about 97,000 distinct CDR3 sequences, 9.5% to 12% of them seen once. This specimen was whole blood, taken at baseline. These receptors all stem from an adult who was a healthcare worker with PCR-confirmed SARS-CoV-2 infection or an uninfected control (not recorded which).

In its sample, this clonotype was seen many times. The rearrangement uses TRBV5-4 and TRBJ1-1; 7 nucleotides agree with TRBD1. CDR1 and CDR2 from the germline V gene are SGHNT and YYREEE (reference sequence). The CDR3 loop spans 13 amino acids. The junction had 3 bases not matched to a gene; V was cut back by 5 bases and J by 2 bases. CDR3 nucleotides: TGTGCCAGCAGTCGACAGGGCAACACTGAAGCTTTCTTT. It encodes CASSRQGNTEAFF.

In this sample, this clonotype turned up a few times. This chain connects TRBV9 to TRBJ2-7; TRBD1 matches at 7 bases. Germline trimming cut 3 bases from V and 1 base from J; bases unmatched to any gene: 4. The CDR3 totals 14 residues. Per germline, CDR1 SGDLS and CDR2 YYNGEE. CDR3 sequence reads: CASSDRDSSYEQYF. As DNA, the CDR3 is TGTGCCAGCAGCGACCGGGACAGTTCCTACGAGCAGTACTTC. Together with reference TRBV9 and TRBJ2-7, the CDR3 gives the full variable domain: DSGVTQTPKHLITATGQRVTLRCSPRSGDLSVYWYQQSLDQGLQFLIQYYNGEERAKGNILERFSAQQFPDLHSELNLSSLELGDSALYFCASSDRDSSYEQYFGPGTRLTVT.

This clonotype was seen more than once but under ten times. The V and J genes are TRBV5-1 and TRBJ2-3, with TRBD1 as a possible D gene (6 bases). The CDR3 is 14 residues long. Germline assignment: CDR1 SGHRS and CDR2 YFSETQ. V was trimmed by 3 bases and J by 3 bases, leaving 11 bases between them. This CDR3 is CASSSIQGTDTQYF. DNA for the CDR3: TGCGCCAGCAGCTCTATCCAGGGGACAGATACGCAGTATTTT. Supplemented by reference TRBV5-1 and TRBJ2-3, the full variable domain reads KAGVTQTPRYLIKTRGQQVTLSCSPISGHRSVSWYQQTPGQGLQFLFEYFSETQRNKGNFPGRFSGRQFSNSRSEMNVSTLELGDSALYLCASSSIQGTDTQYFGPGTRLTVL.

This clonotype has a count of ten or more. V gene TRBV10-3 combines with J gene TRBJ2-3; D not certain. The V end was cut by 6 bases, the J end by 2 bases, with 6 bases between. This CDR3 is 12 amino acids long. Germline V gene lookup returns CDR1 ENHRY and CDR2 SYGVKD. This chain's CDR3 is CAIRDHTDTQYF. CDR3 DNA sequence: TGTGCCATCAGGGATCACACAGATACGCAGTATTTT.

This clonotype has a handful of counts. The J gene is TRBJ1-3, the V gene TRBV12-3 or TRBV12-4, with D perhaps matching TRBD1 (6 bases). V dropped 6 bases and J dropped 3 bases, with 9 bases sitting between them. There are 13 residues in the CDR3. CDR3 in amino acids: CASRNRDGNTIYF. The CDR3 DNA sequence: TGTGCCAGCAGGAACAGGGATGGAAACACCATATATTTT.

At least ten counts were recorded for this clonotype. The chain uses TRBV20-1 and TRBJ2-1; tentatively, D is TRBD1 (5 bases). The CDR3 runs to 13 residues. Deletions cut 5 bases from V and 8 bases from J, with 16 bases between. CDR1 is DFQATT, CDR2 SNEGSKA, per germline (reference sequence). CDR3 amino acids: CSAAKGSSDEQFF. Here the CDR3 DNA reads TGCAGTGCTGCCAAGGGGTCGAGTGATGAGCAGTTCTTC.

This clonotype was seen more than once but under ten times. The chain combines TRBV5-5 with TRBJ2-1; D possibly matches TRBD1 or TRBD2 (5 bases each). CDR1 and CDR2 (germline): SGHKS, YYEKEE (reference sequence). There are 12 residues in the CDR3. Trimming removed 4 bases from V and 15 bases from J, with 17 bases in between. The CDR3 bases are TGTGCCAGCAGCCTGGGAACCACAGGACTGTTCTTC. Protein product: CASSLGTTGLFF.

V gene TRBV11-3 combines with J gene TRBJ2-3, with 9 bases matching TRBD1. The germline V gene has CDR1 SGHNT and CDR2 YENEEA. CDR3 length: 15 amino acids. V was clipped by 3 bases and J by 3 bases; unmatched bases: 4. The CDR3 sequence is CASSFTGGWTDTQYF. As DNA, the CDR3 is TGTGCCAGCAGCTTTACAGGGGGCTGGACAGATACGCAGTATTTT.

This clonotype was recorded at least ten times. The V gene is TRBV19, the J gene TRBJ1-2, with no clear D. Germline CDR1 and CDR2: LNHDA and SQIVND (reference sequence). Between the trimmed V and J ends, which lost 4 bases and 3 bases, there was a span of 12 bases. The CDR3 spans 14 residues. CDR3 amino acids: CASSRMGSDYGYTF. In DNA form, the CDR3 reads TGTGCCAGTAGTAGAATGGGCAGTGACTATGGCTACACCTTC.

This clonotype was seen more than once but under ten times. The chain has TRBV3-1 and TRBJ2-3, with D possibly matching TRBD2 (5 bases). Trimming removed 1 base at V and 5 bases at J, with 7 bases between. This CDR3 comprises 13 residues. Germline V gene data show CDR1 as LGHDT and CDR2 as YNNKEL (reference sequence). The DNA of the CDR3 is TGTGCCAGCAGCCAAGTACTAGTAGATACGCAGTATTTT. Translation: CASSQVLVDTQYF.

This clonotype was seen only a few times. The chain couples TRBV3-1 to TRBJ2-3; D gene unclear. Trimming left V 3 bases short and J 0 bases short, with 4 bases between. This CDR3 spans 13 amino acids. The germline V gene has CDR1 LGHDT and CDR2 YNNKEL (reference sequence). The CDR3 coding sequence is TGTGCCAGCAGCCACGGTAGCACAGATACGCAGTATTTT. Translated: CASSHGSTDTQYF.

This clonotype was counted a few times. The chain recombines TRBV20-1 with TRBJ2-3, with D hard to call. The CDR3 spans 15 residues. Trimming removed 3 bases at V and 0 bases at J, with 13 bases between. Per the germline V gene, CDR1 is DFQATT and CDR2 is SNEGSKA (reference sequence). CDR3 in DNA: TGCAGTGCTAGTCCGTTAGGCGGCAGCACAGATACGCAGTATTTT. It codes for CSASPLGGSTDTQYF.